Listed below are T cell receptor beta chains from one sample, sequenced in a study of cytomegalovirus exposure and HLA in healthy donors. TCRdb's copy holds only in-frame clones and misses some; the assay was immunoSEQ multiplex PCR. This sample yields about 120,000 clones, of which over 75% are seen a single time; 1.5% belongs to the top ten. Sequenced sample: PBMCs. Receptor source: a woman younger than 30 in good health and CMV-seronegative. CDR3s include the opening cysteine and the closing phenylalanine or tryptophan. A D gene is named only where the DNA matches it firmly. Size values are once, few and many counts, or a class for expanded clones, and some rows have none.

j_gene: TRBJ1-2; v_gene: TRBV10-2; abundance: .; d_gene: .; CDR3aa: CASSDRGHYGYTF; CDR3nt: TGCGCCAGCAGTGATCGGGGTCACTATGGCTACACCTTC
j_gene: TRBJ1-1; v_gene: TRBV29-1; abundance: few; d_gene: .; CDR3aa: CSVVPGDTEAFF; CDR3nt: TGCAGCGTTGTACCAGGGGACACTGAAGCTTTCTTT
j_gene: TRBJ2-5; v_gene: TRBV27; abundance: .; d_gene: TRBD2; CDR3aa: CASKPAGVETQYF; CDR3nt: TGTGCCAGCAAACCAGCGGGAGTAGAGACCCAGTACTTC
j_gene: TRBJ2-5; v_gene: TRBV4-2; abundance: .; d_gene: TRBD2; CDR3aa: CASSHSGGVEETQYF; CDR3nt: TGTGCCAGCAGCCATAGCGGGGGGGTGGAAGAGACCCAGTACTTC
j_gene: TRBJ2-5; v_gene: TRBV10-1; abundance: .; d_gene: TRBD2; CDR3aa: CASSDRWEGTQYF; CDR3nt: TGCGCCAGCAGTGATAGGTGGGAGGGAACCCAGTACTTC
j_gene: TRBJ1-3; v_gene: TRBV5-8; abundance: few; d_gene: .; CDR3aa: CASSGVRGVGKNTIYF; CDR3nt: TGTGCCAGCAGCGGAGTGCGCGGGGTAGGAAAAAACACCATATATTTT
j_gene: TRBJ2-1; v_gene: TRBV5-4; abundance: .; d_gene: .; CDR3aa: CASSPGGGPTSYNEQFF; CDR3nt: TGTGCCAGCAGCCCTGGGGGGGGCCCTACCTCCTACAATGAGCAGTTCTTC
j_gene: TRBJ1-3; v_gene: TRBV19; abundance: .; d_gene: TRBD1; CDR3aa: CASSGTGDGNTIYF; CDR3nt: TGTGCCAGTAGTGGGACAGGGGATGGAAACACCATATATTTT
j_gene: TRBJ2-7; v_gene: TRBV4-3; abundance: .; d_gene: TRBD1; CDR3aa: CASSQDRGRYEQYF; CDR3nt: TGCGCCAGCAGCCAAGACAGGGGGCGGTACGAGCAGTACTTC
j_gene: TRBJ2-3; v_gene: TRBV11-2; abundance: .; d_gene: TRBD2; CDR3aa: CASSTKRTSGGTDTQYF; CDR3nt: TGTGCCAGCAGCACCAAGCGGACTAGCGGGGGCACAGATACGCAGTATTTT
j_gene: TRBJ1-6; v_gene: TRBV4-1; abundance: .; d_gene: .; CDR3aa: CASSQGTQYNSPLHF; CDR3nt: TGCGCCAGCAGCCAAGGGACACAGTATAATTCACCCCTCCACTTT
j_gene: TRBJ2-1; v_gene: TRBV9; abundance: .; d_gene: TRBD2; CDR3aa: CASSVLAGANNEQFF; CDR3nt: TGTGCCAGCAGCGTATTAGCGGGAGCCAACAATGAGCAGTTCTTC
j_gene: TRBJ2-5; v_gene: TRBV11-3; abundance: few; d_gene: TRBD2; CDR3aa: CASSPRTSGMETQYF; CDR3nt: TGTGCCAGCAGCCCCAGGACTAGCGGAATGGAGACCCAGTACTTC
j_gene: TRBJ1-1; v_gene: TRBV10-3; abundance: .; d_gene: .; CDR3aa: CAISRDSLNTEAFF; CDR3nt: TGTGCCATCAGCAGAGACAGCCTAAACACTGAAGCTTTCTTT
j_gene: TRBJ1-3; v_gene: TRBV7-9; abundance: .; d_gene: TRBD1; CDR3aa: CASSPQGGGNTIYF; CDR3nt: TGTGCCAGCAGCCCACAGGGGGGCGGAAACACCATATATTTT
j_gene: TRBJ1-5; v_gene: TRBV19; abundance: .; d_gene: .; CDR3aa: CASSISGENNQPQHF; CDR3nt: TGTGCCAGTAGTATTTCAGGGGAAAACAATCAGCCCCAGCATTTT
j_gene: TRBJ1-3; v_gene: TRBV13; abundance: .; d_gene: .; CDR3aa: CASSSPYGPGNTIYF; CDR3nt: TGTGCCAGCAGCTCGCCGTATGGGCCTGGAAACACCATATATTTT
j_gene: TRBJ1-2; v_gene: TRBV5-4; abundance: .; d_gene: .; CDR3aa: CASSLGRDLYGYTF; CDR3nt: TGTGCCAGCAGCTTGGGCCGGGACTTATATGGCTACACCTTC
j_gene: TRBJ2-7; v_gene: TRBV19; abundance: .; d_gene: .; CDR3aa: CASSIGQAYEQYF; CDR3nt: TGTGCCAGTAGTATTGGGCAGGCCTACGAGCAGTACTTC
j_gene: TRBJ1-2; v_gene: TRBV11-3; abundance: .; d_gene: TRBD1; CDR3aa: CASSFSGTGYTF; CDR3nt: TGTGCCAGCAGCTTTTCCGGGACAGGGTACACCTTC
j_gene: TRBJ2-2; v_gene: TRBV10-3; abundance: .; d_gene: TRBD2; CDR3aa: CATEVGLAGPGELFF; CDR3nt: TGTGCCACCGAGGTGGGACTAGCGGGACCCGGGGAGCTGTTTTTT
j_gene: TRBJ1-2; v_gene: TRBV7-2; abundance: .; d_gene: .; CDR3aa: CASSPRLQPNYGYTF; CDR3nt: TGTGCCAGCAGCCCCCGGCTACAGCCTAACTATGGCTACACCTTC
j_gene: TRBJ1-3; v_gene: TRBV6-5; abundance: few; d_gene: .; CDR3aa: CASRQSGGNTIYF; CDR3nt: TGTGCCAGCAGACAATCGGGGGGAAACACCATATATTTT
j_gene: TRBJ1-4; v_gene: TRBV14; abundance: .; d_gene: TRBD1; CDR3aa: CASSPGTGVEKLFF; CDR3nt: TGTGCCAGCAGCCCCGGGACAGGGGTGGAAAAACTGTTTTTT
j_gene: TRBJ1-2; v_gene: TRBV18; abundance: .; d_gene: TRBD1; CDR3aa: CASSPVDRAGYGYTF; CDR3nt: TGTGCCAGCTCACCCGTTGACAGGGCAGGCTATGGCTACACCTTC
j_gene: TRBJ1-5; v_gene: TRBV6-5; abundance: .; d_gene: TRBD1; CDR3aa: CASSLGTGIKQPQHF; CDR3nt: TGTGCCAGTAGCCTAGGGACAGGGATAAAGCAGCCCCAGCATTTT
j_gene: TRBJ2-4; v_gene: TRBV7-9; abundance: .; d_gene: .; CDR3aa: CASSHPTVDDKNSQYF; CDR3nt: TGTGCCAGCAGCCACCCCACGGTTGACGACAAAAACAGTCAGTACTTC
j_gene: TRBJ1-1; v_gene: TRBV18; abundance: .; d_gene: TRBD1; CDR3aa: CASSPRGQLEAFF; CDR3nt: TGTGCCAGCTCACCACGGGGACAGCTTGAAGCTTTCTTT
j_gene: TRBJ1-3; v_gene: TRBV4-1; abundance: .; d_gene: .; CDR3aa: CASSLVQGTGNTIYF; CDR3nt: TGCGCCAGCAGCCTCGTACAGGGTACTGGAAACACCATATATTTT
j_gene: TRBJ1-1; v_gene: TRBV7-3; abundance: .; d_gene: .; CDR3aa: CSSSPGRVGNTEAFF; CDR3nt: TGTTCCAGCAGCCCCGGGAGGGTTGGGAACACTGAAGCTTTCTTT
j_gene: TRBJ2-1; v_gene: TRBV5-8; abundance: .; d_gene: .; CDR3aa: CASSPPGTLSYNEQFF; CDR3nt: TGTGCCAGCAGCCCACCCGGGACTCTCTCCTACAATGAGCAGTTCTTC
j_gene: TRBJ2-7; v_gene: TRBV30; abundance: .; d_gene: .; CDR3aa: CAWAKGQGYEQYF; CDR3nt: TGTGCCTGGGCGAAGGGCCAGGGCTACGAGCAGTACTTC
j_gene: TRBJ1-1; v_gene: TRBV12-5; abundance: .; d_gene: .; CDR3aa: CASGLKRESVNEAFF; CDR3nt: TGTGCTAGTGGTTTAAAGAGGGAGTCAGTTAATGAAGCTTTCTTT
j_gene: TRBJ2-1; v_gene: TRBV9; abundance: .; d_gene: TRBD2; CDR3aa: CASSGSGGIYNEQFF; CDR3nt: TGTGCCAGCAGCGGGAGCGGGGGGATCTACAATGAGCAGTTCTTC
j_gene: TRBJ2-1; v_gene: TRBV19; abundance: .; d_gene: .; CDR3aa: CASSLQGGAYNEQFF; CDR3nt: TGTGCCAGTAGTCTCCAAGGGGGGGCCTACAATGAGCAGTTCTTC
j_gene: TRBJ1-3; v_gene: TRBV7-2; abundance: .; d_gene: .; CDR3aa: CASSPLVGNTIYF; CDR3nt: TGTGCCAGCAGCCCCCTTGTTGGAAACACCATATATTTT
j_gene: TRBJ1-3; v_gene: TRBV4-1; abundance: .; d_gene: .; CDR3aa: CASSQPQDSGNTIYF; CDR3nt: TGCGCCAGCAGCCAACCACAGGACTCTGGAAACACCATATATTTT
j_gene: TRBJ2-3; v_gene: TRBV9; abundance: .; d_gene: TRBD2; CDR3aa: CASSVAGGATDTQYF; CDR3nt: TGTGCCAGCAGCGTAGCGGGGGGGGCCACAGATACGCAGTATTTT
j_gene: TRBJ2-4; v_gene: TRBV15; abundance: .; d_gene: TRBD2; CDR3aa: CATSSGTSGSRRNSQYF; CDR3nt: TGTGCCACCAGCAGTGGGACTAGCGGGAGTAGGAGAAACAGTCAGTACTTC
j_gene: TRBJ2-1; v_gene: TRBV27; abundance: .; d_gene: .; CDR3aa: CASSGRGYTYNEQFF; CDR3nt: TGTGCCAGCAGTGGGCGGGGCTACACCTACAATGAGCAGTTCTTC
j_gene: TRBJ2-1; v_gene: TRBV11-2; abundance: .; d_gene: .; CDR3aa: CASSLVWGHEQFF; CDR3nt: TGTGCCAGCAGCTTAGTTTGGGGCCATGAGCAGTTCTTC
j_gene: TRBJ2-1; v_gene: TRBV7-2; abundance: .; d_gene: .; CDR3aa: CASSARQDGVQFF; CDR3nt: TGTGCCAGCAGCGCCAGACAGGACGGAGTGCAGTTCTTC
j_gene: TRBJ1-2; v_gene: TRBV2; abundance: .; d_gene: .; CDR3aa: CASHDRSLGYGYTF; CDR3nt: TGTGCCAGCCATGACAGGTCCCTGGGCTATGGCTACACCTTC
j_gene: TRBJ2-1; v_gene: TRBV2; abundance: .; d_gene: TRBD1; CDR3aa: CASSTGGRRLYNEQFF; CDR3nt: TGTGCCAGCAGTACAGGGGGCCGTCGGCTCTACAATGAGCAGTTCTTC
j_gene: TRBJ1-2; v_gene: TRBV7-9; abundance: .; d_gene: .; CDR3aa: CASSSLDTGRNGYTF; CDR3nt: TGTGCCAGCAGCTCTCTCGACACAGGACGGAACGGCTACACCTTC
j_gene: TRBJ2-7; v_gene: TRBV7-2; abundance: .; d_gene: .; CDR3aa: CASSLAGDTYYEQYF; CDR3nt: TGTGCCAGCAGCTTAGCCGGGGACACCTACTACGAGCAGTACTTC
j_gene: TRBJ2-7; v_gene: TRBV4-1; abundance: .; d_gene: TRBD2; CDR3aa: CASSHGASGGYEQYF; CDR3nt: TGCGCCAGCAGCCACGGGGCTAGCGGGGGGTACGAGCAGTACTTC
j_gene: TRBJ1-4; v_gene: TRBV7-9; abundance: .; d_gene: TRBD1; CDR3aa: CASSLASNRGPGEKLFF; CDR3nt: TGTGCCAGCAGCTTAGCGAGTAACAGGGGGCCGGGAGAAAAACTGTTTTTT
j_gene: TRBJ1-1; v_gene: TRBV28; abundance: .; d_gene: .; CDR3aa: CASSFVGTEAFF; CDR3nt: TGTGCCAGCAGTTTTGTCGGGACAGAAGCTTTCTTT
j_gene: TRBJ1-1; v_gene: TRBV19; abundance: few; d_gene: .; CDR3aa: CASSMRRGSGAFF; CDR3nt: TGTGCCAGTAGTATGCGAAGGGGCAGTGGGGCTTTCTTT
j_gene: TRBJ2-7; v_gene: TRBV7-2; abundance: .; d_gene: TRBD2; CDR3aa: CASSSPLAGGFKYF; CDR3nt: TGTGCCAGCAGCTCCCCCCTAGCGGGAGGGTTTAAGTACTTC
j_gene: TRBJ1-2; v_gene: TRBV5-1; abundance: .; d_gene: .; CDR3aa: CASSLGGENYGYTF; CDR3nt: TGCGCCAGCAGCTTGGGGGGGGAGAACTATGGCTACACCTTC
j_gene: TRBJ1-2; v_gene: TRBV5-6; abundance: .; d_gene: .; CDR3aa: CASSLEWGRTNYGYTF; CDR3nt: TGTGCCAGCAGCTTGGAATGGGGCAGGACTAACTATGGCTACACCTTC
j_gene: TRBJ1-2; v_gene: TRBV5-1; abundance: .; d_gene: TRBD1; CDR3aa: CASSIGTASYGYTF; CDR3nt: TGCGCCAGCAGCATTGGGACAGCCTCTTATGGCTACACCTTC
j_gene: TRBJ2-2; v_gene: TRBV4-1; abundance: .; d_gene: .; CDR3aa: CASSQVDMGLTTGELFF; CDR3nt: TGCGCCAGCAGCCAAGTAGATATGGGGCTGACCACCGGGGAGCTGTTTTTT
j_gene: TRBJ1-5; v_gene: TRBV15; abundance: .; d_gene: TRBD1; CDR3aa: CATSREDRVVQPQHF; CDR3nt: TGTGCCACCAGCAGAGAGGACAGGGTGGTCCAGCCCCAGCATTTT
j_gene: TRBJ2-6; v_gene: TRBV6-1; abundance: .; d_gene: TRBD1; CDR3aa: CASSDTQQGALIGANVLTF; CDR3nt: TGTGCCAGCAGTGACACCCAACAGGGGGCCCTCATAGGAGCCAACGTCCTGACTTTC
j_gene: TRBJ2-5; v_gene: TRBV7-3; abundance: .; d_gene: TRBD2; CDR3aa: CASSLGLAGQETQYF; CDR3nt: TGTGCCAGCAGCTTAGGACTAGCGGGGCAAGAGACCCAGTACTTC
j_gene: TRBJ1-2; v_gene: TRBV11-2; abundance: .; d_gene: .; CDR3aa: CASSLVGRGLGGYTF; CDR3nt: TGTGCCAGCAGCTTAGTAGGCCGTGGGCTCGGCGGCTACACCTTC